The T cell receptor (beta chain) described here comes from a study of control samples from healthy donors and cancer patients. V was pared by 2 bases and J by 0 bases, with 3 bases of the junction left unmatched. The CDR3 sequence is 17 residues long. CDR1 is SGHDT, CDR2 YYEEEE, per germline. Profiled with immunoSEQ multiplex PCR; TCRdb holds only in-frame clones, not every one. The table lists 100,000 or so clones, 86% of them singletons, with around 1.3% in the top ten. This clone occurred once. Sample: blood. This chain links TRBV5-6 with TRBJ2-3, with 13 bases fitting TRBD2. This sequence originates from a woman in her forties or fifties in good health. The CDR3 sequence: CASSFRTSGGSTDTQYF. The CDR3 nucleotides are TGTGCCAGCAGCTTTAGGACTAGCGGGGGTAGCACAGATACGCAGTATTTT. Full variable domain (outside the CDR3, taken from reference TRBV5-6 and TRBJ2-3): DAGVTQSPTHLIKTRGQQVTLRCSPKSGHDTVSWYQQALGQGPQFIFQYYEEEERQRGNFPDRFSGHQFPNYSSELNVNALLLGDSALYLCASSFRTSGGSTDTQYFGPGTRLTVL.